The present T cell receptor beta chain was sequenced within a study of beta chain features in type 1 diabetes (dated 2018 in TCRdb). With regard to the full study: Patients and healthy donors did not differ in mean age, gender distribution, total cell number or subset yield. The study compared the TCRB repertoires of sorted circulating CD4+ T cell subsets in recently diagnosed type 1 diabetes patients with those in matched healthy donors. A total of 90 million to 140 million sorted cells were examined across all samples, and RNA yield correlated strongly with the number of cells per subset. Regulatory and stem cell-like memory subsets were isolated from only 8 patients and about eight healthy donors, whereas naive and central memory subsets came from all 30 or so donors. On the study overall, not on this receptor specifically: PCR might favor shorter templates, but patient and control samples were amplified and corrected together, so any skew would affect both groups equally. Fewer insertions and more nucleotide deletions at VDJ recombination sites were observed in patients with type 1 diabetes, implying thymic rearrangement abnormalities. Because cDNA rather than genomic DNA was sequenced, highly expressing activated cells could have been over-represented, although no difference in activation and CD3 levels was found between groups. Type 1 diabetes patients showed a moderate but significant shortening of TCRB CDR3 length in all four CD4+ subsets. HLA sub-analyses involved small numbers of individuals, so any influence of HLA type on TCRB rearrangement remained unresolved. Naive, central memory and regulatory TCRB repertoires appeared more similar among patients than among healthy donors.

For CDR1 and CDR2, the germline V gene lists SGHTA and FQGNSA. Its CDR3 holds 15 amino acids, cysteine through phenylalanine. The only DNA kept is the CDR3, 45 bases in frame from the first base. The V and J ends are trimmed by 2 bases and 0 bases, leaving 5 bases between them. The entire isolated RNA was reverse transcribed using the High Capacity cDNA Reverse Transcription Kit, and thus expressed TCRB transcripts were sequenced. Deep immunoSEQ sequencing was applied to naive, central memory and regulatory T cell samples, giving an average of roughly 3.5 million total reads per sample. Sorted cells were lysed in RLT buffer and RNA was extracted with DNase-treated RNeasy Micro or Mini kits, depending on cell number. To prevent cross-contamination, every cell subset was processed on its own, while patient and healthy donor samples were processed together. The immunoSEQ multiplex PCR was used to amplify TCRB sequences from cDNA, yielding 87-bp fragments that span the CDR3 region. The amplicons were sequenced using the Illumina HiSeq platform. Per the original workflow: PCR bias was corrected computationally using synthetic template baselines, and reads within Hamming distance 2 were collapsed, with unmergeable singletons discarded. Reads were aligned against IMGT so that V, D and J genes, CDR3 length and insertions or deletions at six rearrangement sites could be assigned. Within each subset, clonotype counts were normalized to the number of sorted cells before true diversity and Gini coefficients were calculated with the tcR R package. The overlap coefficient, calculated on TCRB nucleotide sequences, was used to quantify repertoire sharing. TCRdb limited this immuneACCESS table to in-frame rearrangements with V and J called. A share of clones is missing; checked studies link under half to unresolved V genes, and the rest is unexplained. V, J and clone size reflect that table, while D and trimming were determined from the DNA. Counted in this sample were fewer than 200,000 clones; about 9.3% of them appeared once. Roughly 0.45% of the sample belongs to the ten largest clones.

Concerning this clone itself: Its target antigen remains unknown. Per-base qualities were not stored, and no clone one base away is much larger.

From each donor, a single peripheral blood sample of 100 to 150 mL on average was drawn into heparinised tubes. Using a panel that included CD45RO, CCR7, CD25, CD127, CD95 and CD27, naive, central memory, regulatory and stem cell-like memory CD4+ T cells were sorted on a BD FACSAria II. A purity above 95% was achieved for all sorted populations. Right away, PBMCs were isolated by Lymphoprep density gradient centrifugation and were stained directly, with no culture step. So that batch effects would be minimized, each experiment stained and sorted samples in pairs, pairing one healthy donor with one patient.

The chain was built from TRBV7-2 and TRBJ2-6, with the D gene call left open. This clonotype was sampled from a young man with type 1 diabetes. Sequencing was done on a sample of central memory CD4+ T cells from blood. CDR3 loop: CASSLTYSGANVLTF. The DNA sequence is TGTGCCAGCAGCTTAACCTACTCTGGGGCCAACGTCCTGACTTTC.